These T cell receptor beta chains were read from a single sample in a study of blood T cell repertoires in COVID-19. Data came from immunoSEQ multiplex PCR; TCRdb stores just in-frame clones and leaves some out. The sample records 200,000 to 300,000 clones, about 83% being singletons. The material sequenced was peripheral blood. The receptors here all came from a woman aged 35 to 49 who had recovered from COVID-19. Both conserved end residues are part of each CDR3. Fields, in order: V gene, CDR3 protein.

V gene: TRBV5-4
CDR3 protein: CASSFGQATDTQYF

V gene: TRBV5-1
CDR3 protein: CASSLGETGGRRYEQYF

V gene: TRBV28
CDR3 protein: CASSLSGGAREQYF

V gene: TRBV7-9
CDR3 protein: CASSGGQPNLEKLFF

V gene: TRBV20-1
CDR3 protein: CSASPSTTSSYEQYF

V gene: TRBV7-6
CDR3 protein: CASSSVPLTSGAYQETQYF

V gene: TRBV7-2
CDR3 protein: CASSLGTAVNSPLHF

V gene: TRBV27
CDR3 protein: CASRSQGPLGYGYTF

V gene: TRBV27
CDR3 protein: CASRTGHNEQFF

V gene: TRBV20-1
CDR3 protein: CSASRGYEQYF